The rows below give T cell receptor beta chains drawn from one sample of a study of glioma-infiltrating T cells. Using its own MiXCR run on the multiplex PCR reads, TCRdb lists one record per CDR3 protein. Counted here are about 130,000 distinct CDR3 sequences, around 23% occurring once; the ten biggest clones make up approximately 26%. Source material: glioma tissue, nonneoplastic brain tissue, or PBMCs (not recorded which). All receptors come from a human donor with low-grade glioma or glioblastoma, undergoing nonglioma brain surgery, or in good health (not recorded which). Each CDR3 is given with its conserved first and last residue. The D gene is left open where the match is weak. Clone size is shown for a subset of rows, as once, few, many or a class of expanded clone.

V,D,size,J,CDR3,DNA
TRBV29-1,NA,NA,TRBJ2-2,CSVGQDTGELFF,TGCAGCGTTGGACAGGACACCGGGGAGCTGTTTTTT
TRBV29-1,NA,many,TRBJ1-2,CSVGPAEYGYTF,TGCAGCGTTGGTCCCGCAGAATATGGCTACACCTTC
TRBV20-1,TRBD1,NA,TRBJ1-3,CSARDAGQGSGNTIYF,TGCAGTGCTAGAGATGCGGGACAGGGCTCAGGAAACACCATATATTTT
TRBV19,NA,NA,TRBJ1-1,CAGIPMTPFAEAFF,TGTGCCGGTATCCCAATGACTCCTTTCGCTGAAGCTTTCTTT
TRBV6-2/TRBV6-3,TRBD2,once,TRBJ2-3,CASRPRRGTDTQYF,TGTGCCAGCAGGCCAAGGCGGGGGACAGATACGCAGTATTTT
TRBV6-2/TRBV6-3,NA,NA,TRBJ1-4,CASSERGEKLFF,TGTGCCAGCAGTGAAAGAGGGGAAAAACTGTTTTTT
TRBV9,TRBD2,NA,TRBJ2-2,CASSVRSGGGTGELFF,TGTGCCAGCAGCGTACGCAGCGGGGGGGGCACCGGGGAGCTGTTTTTT
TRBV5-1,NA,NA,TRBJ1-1,CASSEDVLGAEAFF,TGCGCCAGCAGCGAGGACGTCTTGGGGGCTGAAGCTTTCTTT
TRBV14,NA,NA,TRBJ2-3,CASSQDWLNTQYF,TGTGCCAGCAGCCAAGATTGGTTAAATACGCAGTATTTT
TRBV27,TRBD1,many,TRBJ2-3,CASRQTGVTDTQYF,TGTGCCAGCAGGCAGACAGGGGTGACAGATACGCAGTATTTT
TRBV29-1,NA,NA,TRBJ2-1,CSVVGGSYNEQFF,TGCAGCGTTGTTGGAGGCTCCTACAATGAGCAGTTCTTC
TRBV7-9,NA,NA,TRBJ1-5,CASSLGIGRLSNQPQHF,TGTGCCAGCAGCTTGGGGATTGGGCGCCTTAGCAATCAGCCCCAGCATTTT
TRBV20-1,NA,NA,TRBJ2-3,CSARGTDRQYF,TGCAGTGCTAGAGGCACAGATAGGCAGTATTTT
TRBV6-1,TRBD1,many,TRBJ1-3,CASRTTGGGNTIYF,TGTGCCAGCAGAACGACAGGGGGCGGAAACACCATATATTTT
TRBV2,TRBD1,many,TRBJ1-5,CAKRQGSNQPQHF,TGTGCCAAACGACAGGGTAGCAATCAGCCCCAGCATTTT
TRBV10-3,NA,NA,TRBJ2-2,CAISRDGAGELFF,TGTGCCATCAGTCGGGATGGCGCCGGGGAGCTGTTTTTT
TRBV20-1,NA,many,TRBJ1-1,CSARTGYDDTEAFF,TGCAGTGCTAGAACAGGGTACGATGACACTGAAGCTTTCTTT
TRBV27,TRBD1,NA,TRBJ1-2,CASSLSETGPIRYGYTF,TGTGCCAGCAGTTTATCGGAGACAGGGCCGATCCGCTATGGCTACACCTTC
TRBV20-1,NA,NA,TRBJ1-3,CSARASGGVGNTIYF,TGCAGTGCTAGAGCCTCTGGAGGGGTAGGAAACACCATATATTTT
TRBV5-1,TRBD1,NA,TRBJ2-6,CASSQTGSMRGANVLTF,TGCGCCAGCAGCCAGACAGGGAGTATGAGAGGGGCCAACGTCCTGACTTTC
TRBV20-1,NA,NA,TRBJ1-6,CSAPFSDSLSSYNSPLHF,TGCAGTGCTCCTTTCTCAGACAGCTTGAGCTCCTATAATTCACCCCTCCACTTT
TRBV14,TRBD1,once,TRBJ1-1,CASSQDLGTANTEASF,TGTGCCAGCAGCCAAGATCTAGGGACAGCGAACACTGAAGCTTCCTTT
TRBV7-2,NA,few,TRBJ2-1,CASSLGGVNEQLF,TGTGCCAGCAGCTTAGGGGGGGTCAATGAGCAGCTCTTC
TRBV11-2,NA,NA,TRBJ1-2,CASSRTAADGYTF,TGTGCCAGCAGCAGGACGGCCGCGGATGGCTACACCTTC
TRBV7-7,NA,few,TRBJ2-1,CASSFGGSRNEQFF,TGTGCTAGCAGCTTTGGAGGTTCGCGCAATGAGCAGTTCTTC
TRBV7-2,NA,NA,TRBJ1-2,CASSLGRGGYGYTF,TGTGCCAGCAGCTTAGGCCGCGGGGGGTATGGCTACACCTTC
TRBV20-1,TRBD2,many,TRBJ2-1,CSARVEGLSNEQFF,TGCAGTGCTAGAGTTGAGGGACTATCCAATGAGCAGTTCTTC
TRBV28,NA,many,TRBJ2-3,CASSLGSGLDTQYF,TGTGCCAGCAGTTTAGGCTCGGGGTTGGATACGCAGTATTTT
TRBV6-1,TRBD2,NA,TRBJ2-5,CASRQTSGQETQYF,TGTGCCAGCAGACAGACTAGCGGACAAGAGACCCAGTACTTC
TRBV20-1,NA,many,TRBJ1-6,CSASGGAGYSPLHF,TGCAGTGCTAGCGGGGGAGCCGGGTATTCACCCCTCCACTTT
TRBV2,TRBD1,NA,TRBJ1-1,CASSGGQMNTEAFF,TGTGCCAGCAGTGGGGGACAGATGAACACTGAAGCTTTCTTT
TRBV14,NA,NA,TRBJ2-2,CASSQMVTGELFF,TGTGCCAGCAGCCAAATGGTCACCGGGGAGCTGTTTTTT
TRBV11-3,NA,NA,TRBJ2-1,CASSLRSSPLEQFF,TGTGCCAGCAGCTTACGGAGCAGCCCCCTGGAGCAGTTCTTC
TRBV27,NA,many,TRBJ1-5,CASSYRLGDSNQPQHF,TGTGCCAGCAGTTACCGGCTGGGCGATAGCAATCAGCCCCAGCATTTT
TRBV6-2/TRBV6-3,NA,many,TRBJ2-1,CASSYYLRGEQFF,TGTGCCAGCAGTTACTACCTCCGGGGTGAGCAGTTCTTC
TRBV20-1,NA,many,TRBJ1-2,CSARERQPHGYTF,TGCAGTGCTAGAGAGCGACAGCCCCATGGCTACACCTTC
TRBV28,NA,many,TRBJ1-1,CASTDRKAFF,TGTGCCAGCACCGACAGGAAGGCTTTCTTT
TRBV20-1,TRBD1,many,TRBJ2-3,CSARDPGTGTDTQYF,TGCAGTGCTAGGGACCCCGGGACAGGGACAGATACGCAGTATTTT
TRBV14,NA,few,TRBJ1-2,CASSEGAISGYTF,TGTGCCAGCAGCGAGGGCGCGATTAGTGGCTACACCTTC
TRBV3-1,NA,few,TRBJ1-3,CASTWGPGNTIYF,TGTGCCAGCACTTGGGGGCCCGGAAACACCATATATTTT
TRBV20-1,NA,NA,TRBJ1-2,CSARGTVRDYVYTF,TGCAGTGCTAGAGGGACCGTGCGGGACTATGTCTACACCTTC
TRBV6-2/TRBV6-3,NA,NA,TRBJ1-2,CASRSAAREYGYTF,TGTGCCAGCAGGTCGGCCGCCAGGGAATATGGCTACACCTTC
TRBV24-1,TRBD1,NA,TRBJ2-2,CATSDPLDRAAGELFF,TGTGCCACCAGTGACCCCTTAGACAGGGCTGCCGGGGAGCTGTTTTTT
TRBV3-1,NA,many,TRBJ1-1,CASSQVSGSEAFF,TGTGCCAGCAGCCAAGTTTCAGGGTCTGAAGCTTTCTTT
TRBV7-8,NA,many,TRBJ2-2,CASSLAGGELFF,TGTGCCAGCAGCTTAGCGGGCGGGGAGCTGTTTTTT
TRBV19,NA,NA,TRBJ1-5,CASSQRGGEGNQPQHF,TGTGCCAGTAGCCAAAGGGGGGGCGAGGGCAATCAGCCCCAGCATTTT
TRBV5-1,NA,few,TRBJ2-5,CASSLDLGWQETQYF,TGCGCCAGCAGCTTGGATCTGGGGTGGCAAGAGACCCAGTACTTC
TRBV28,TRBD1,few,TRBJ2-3,CASSGAGTGTDTQYF,TGTGCCAGCAGTGGCGCCGGGACAGGGACGGATACGCAGTATTTT
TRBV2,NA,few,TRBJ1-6,CASNRQVSYNSPLHF,TGTGCCAGCAACAGACAGGTCTCCTATAATTCACCCCTCCACTTT
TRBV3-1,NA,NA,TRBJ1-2,CASSQAEGVYGYTF,TGTGCCAGCAGCCAAGCGGAGGGAGTCTATGGCTACACCTTC
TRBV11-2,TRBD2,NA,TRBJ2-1,CASSLTPSGGYNEQFF,TGTGCCAGCAGCTTAACTCCTAGCGGGGGGTACAATGAGCAGTTCTTC